The 28 T cell receptor beta chains given below trace back to one sample, sequenced in a study of regulatory T cells in long-lasting Graves disease. The time point is: persistent/refractory GD, antithyroid drugs over 5 years with positive TRAb. RNA extracted from PBMCs served as the sequencing template. Arm-PCR with iRepertoire HTBI primers amplified the CDR3 regions for these TCR beta libraries. TCRdb reprocessed the multiplex PCR reads via MiXCR and lists one record per CDR3 protein. The sample carries roughly 500,000 distinct CDR3 sequences, about 20% recorded once. The sequencing used peripheral blood mononuclear cells (PBMCs), collected when the disease was refractory, from a patient treated with antithyroid drugs. The receptors here all came from a female donor with Graves disease.

The rearrangement uses TRBV14 and TRBJ1-1, with TRBD1 as a possible D gene (5 bases). Germline V CDR1 and CDR2: SGHDN, FVKESK. Trimming removed 0 bases from V and 2 bases from J, with 16 bases in between. CDR3 length: 17 amino acids. CDR3 nucleotides: TGTGCCAGCAGCCAAGAGGGACTAATTAAGGAAAACACTGAAGCTTTCTTT. Its translation is CASSQEGLIKENTEAFF.

This clonotype was detected many times. The chain is built from TRBV7-2 and TRBJ1-1; D perhaps matches TRBD1 (5 bases). Germline V gives CDR1 SGHTA, CDR2 FQGNSA. The CDR3 contains 13 residues. The V gene lost 5 bases and the J gene lost 2 bases, with 9 bases spanning the gap. The chain's CDR3 is CASSPDINTEAFF. CDR3 nucleotide sequence: TGTGCCAGCAGCCCGGACATCAACACTGAAGCTTTCTTT. The variable domain in full, with the rest retrieved from reference TRBV7-2 and TRBJ1-1, is GAGVSQSPSNKVTEKGKDVELRCDPISGHTALYWYRQSLGQGLEFLIYFQGNSAPDKSGLPSDRFSAERTGGSVSTLTIQRTQQEDSAVYLCASSPDINTEAFFGQGTRLTVV.

This clonotype has a handful of counts. This chain uses TRBV5-4 with TRBJ1-2; 7 nucleotides align to TRBD1. Trimming cost V 2 bases and J 6 bases; bases outside gene matches: 10. Germline loops: CDR1 SGHNT, CDR2 YYREEE (reference sequence). This CDR3 has 15 amino acids. The DNA for the CDR3 is TGTGCCAGCAGCTTCCCCTCGACAGGGCCGGATGGCTACACCTTC. It specifies CASSFPSTGPDGYTF.

This sequence joins TRBV4-1 and TRBJ1-6; TRBD1 aligns across 8 bases. This CDR3 is built from 17 residues. Germline trimming cut 1 base from V and 15 bases from J; bases unmatched to any gene: 17. Germline V CDR1 and CDR2: MGHRA, YSYEKL. The CDR3 protein is CASSQGRLRGRMTLLHF. CDR3 DNA sequence: TGCGCCAGCAGCCAAGGCCGACTCAGGGGGCGAATGACACTCCTCCACTTT.

This clonotype was seen only a few times. V usage is TRBV5-1 and J usage is TRBJ2-6, with 12 bases that match TRBD1. Germline V gene data show CDR1 as SGHRS and CDR2 as YFSETQ. J lost 2 bases, V lost 9 bases, and 6 bases had no gene match. The CDR3 spans 16 residues. The CDR3 DNA is TGCGCCACCTGGGACAGGGGGCTGACTGGGGCCAACGTCCTGACTTTC. This gives the protein CATWDRGLTGANVLTF. Supplemented by reference TRBV5-1 and TRBJ2-6, the full variable domain reads KAGVTQTPRYLIKTRGQQVTLSCSPISGHRSVSWYQQTPGQGLQFLFEYFSETQRNKGNFPGRFSGRQFSNSRSEMNVSTLELGDSALYLCATWDRGLTGANVLTFGAGSRLTVL.

This clonotype has ten or more counts. V is TRBV11-2 and J is TRBJ2-7; possible D gene TRBD2, 6 bases. V was cut by 3 bases and J by 2 bases, with 14 bases left in between. Germline V lookup: CDR1 SGHAT, CDR2 FQNNGV. The CDR3 contains 15 residues. CDR3 bases: TGTGCCAGCAGCTTCTCCTCTAGCGACCCCTACGAGCAGTACTTC. Translation gives CASSFSSSDPYEQYF.

This clonotype has at least ten counts. V is TRBV12-3 or TRBV12-4 and J is TRBJ2-7, with D perhaps TRBD2 (6 bases). V lost 6 bases, J lost 1 base, and 13 bases lay in between. The CDR3 is made up of 14 amino acids. The CDR3 reads CASSRSGQSYEQYF. CDR3 coding DNA: TGTGCCAGCAGCCGTAGCGGTCAATCCTACGAGCAGTACTTC.

This clonotype came up a few times. The chain is built from TRBV6-1 and TRBJ1-2, with TRBD1 matching over 10 bases. CDR3 size: 17 residues. V lost 6 bases and J lost 5; bases outside the gene matches: 15. From germline, CDR1 is MNHNS and CDR2 SASEGT. CDR3 region: CASSPDIGQGEIYGYTF. CDR3 coding DNA: TGTGCCAGCAGCCCAGACATCGGACAGGGGGAGATATATGGCTACACCTTC.

This clonotype was counted many times. Its ends do not fully match the called genes, so a read error is possible. The chain combines TRBV5-1 with TRBJ1-2; 7 nucleotides agree with TRBD1. This CDR3 has 12 residues. Germline V gene lookup returns CDR1 SGHRS and CDR2 YFSETQ. Here the CDR3 DNA reads TGTGCCAGCAGCTTCCAGGGGGATGGCTACACCTTC. Its translation: CASSFQGDGYTF.

This clonotype was counted a few times. Since a much larger clone is just one base distant, this may be a read error. The CDR3 sequence is CASRGDSNNQPQHF. The CDR3 DNA follows: TGTGCCAGCAGAGGGGACAGCAATAATCAGCCCCAGCATTTT. The V gene is TRBV2, the J gene TRBJ1-5, with 7 nucleotides matching TRBD1. Per the germline V gene, CDR1 is SNHLY and CDR2 is FYNNEI. The length of the CDR3 is 14 residues. The V and J ends lost 6 bases and 4 bases, in that order; junction bases with no gene match: 6.

The chain links TRBV7-2 to TRBJ2-3; D unclear. CDR1 and CDR2 from the germline V gene are SGHTA and FQGNSA. V lost 0 bases and J lost 4, with 8 bases in between. This CDR3 region has 14 residues. CDR3 bases: TGTGCCAGCAGCTTAGCCGTTGGGGCAGATACGCAGTATTTT. The encoded protein is CASSLAVGADTQYF.

Only one count was recorded for this clonotype. This sequence joins TRBV20-1 and TRBJ2-2; no reliable D call. V lost 3 bases and J lost 5, with 10 bases in between. CDR3 length equals 13 residues. Germline V gene data show CDR1 as DFQATT and CDR2 as SNEGSKA (reference sequence). The chain's CDR3 is CSARETETGELFF. The CDR3 nucleotides are TGCAGTGCTAGGGAGACTGAGACCGGGGAGCTGTTTTTT.

The rearrangement links TRBV29-1 to TRBJ2-7; D assignment may be TRBD1 or TRBD2 (5 bases each). Looked up from germline, CDR1 is SQVTM and CDR2 is ANQGSEA. V was clipped by 4 bases and J by 2 bases, with 15 bases between them. CDR3 length equals 14 residues. CDR3 in amino acids: CSVVWDGDPYEQYF. The CDR3 region has the DNA TGCAGCGTTGTATGGGACGGGGACCCCTACGAGCAGTACTTC.

The chain recombines TRBV6-5 with TRBJ2-7, with D tentatively TRBD2 (6 bases). CDR1 and CDR2 from the germline V gene are MNHEY and SVGAGI. There are 13 residues in the CDR3. The germline V and J ends were trimmed by 0 bases and 6 bases, with 9 bases remaining between them. CDR3 in amino acids: CASSYSPGGEQYF. As DNA, the CDR3 is TGTGCCAGCAGTTACTCACCCGGGGGCGAGCAGTACTTC.

This clonotype showed up many times. The CDR3, as DNA: TGTGCCAGCAGCTTAGGACAGGGACGTTCCTACGAGCAGTACTTC. It specifies CASSLGQGRSYEQYF. The J gene is TRBJ2-7, the V gene TRBV7-2; 7 bases are a match to TRBD1. This CDR3 has 15 amino acids. CDR1 is SGHTA and CDR2 is FQGNSA in the germline V gene. V was pared by 1 base and J by 1 base, with 4 bases of the junction left unmatched.

CDR3 residues: CASSHPGQGAVSGYTF. The CDR3 region has the DNA TGTGCCAGCAGCCACCCTGGACAGGGGGCTGTTAGTGGCTACACCTTC. V gene TRBV14 combines with J gene TRBJ1-2, with 11 bases that match TRBD1. In germline, CDR1 is SGHDN, CDR2 FVKESK. J was trimmed by 7 bases and V by 3 bases; bases with no gene match: 10. The CDR3 runs 16 residues.

This chain uses TRBV7-9 with TRBJ2-7; D gene uncertain. The CDR3 spans 14 residues. CDR1 SEHNR and CDR2 FQNEAQ come from the germline V gene (reference sequence). Trimming removed 10 bases from V and 4 bases from J, with 20 bases in between. The chain's CDR3 is CATLSDSLEYEQYF. CDR3 in DNA: TGTGCCACTCTGAGCGACTCCCTAGAATACGAGCAGTACTTC.

This clonotype was seen at least ten times. The chain carries TRBV15 and TRBJ2-7, with 7 bases aligning to TRBD1. V shed 1 base, J shed 7 bases, and the junction held 7 bases outside the gene matches. The CDR3 sequence is 14 residues long. The germline V gene encodes CDR1 LNHNV and CDR2 YYDKDF (reference sequence). In DNA, the CDR3 is TGTGCCACCAGCAGAGTTGACAGGGTGAAAGAGCAGTACTTC. As protein: CATSRVDRVKEQYF.

This clonotype was seen many times. CDR3 protein: CASLTGRLEAFF. CDR3 coding DNA: TGTGCCAGCCTTACCGGCAGACTCGAAGCTTTCTTT. This chain joins TRBV28 and TRBJ1-1; unclear D gene. The CDR3 sequence is 12 residues long. The germline gives CDR1 MDHEN, CDR2 SYDVKM. V lost 8 bases to trimming and J lost 8 bases, with 15 bases between them.

In this sample, this clonotype turned up a few times. This chain uses TRBV5-5 with TRBJ2-5; 10 bases agree with TRBD1. Trimming cost V 4 bases and J 3 bases; bases outside gene matches: 0. Germline CDR1 SGHKS, CDR2 YYEKEE (reference sequence). This CDR3 has 13 amino acids. The CDR3 loop reads CASSGTGEETQYF. The DNA for the CDR3 is TGTGCCAGCAGCGGGACAGGGGAAGAGACCCAGTACTTC.

This clonotype was counted between two and nine times. DNA of the CDR3: TGTGCCATCAGTGAACAAGGGCGGGGGGCGTCCTACGAGCAGTACTTC. Translated, it gives CAISEQGRGASYEQYF. V usage is TRBV10-3 and J usage is TRBJ2-7; 8 nucleotides line up with TRBD2. This CDR3 is 16 amino acids long. Trimming at V came to 3 bases and at J to 1 base, leaving 8 bases not matched to a gene. Germline values: CDR1 ENHRY, CDR2 SYGVKD.

This clonotype has at least ten counts. This chain connects TRBV6-1 to TRBJ2-7; 7 nucleotides align to TRBD2. V lost 6 bases to trimming and J lost 4 bases; unmatched junction nucleotides: 9. Per germline, CDR1 MNHNS and CDR2 SASEGT. The CDR3 is 14 amino acids. This chain's CDR3 is CASRTMGGSYEQYF. The CDR3 region has the DNA TGTGCCAGCAGGACTATGGGGGGGTCGTACGAGCAGTACTTC.

The V and J genes are TRBV10-2 and TRBJ1-2, with D possibly being TRBD1 (6 bases). The ends were cut back, 5 bases at V and 2 bases at J, with 18 bases in the middle. Looked up from germline, CDR1 is WSHSY and CDR2 is SAAADI. There are 16 residues in the CDR3. This chain's CDR3 is CASSPGQFLVNYGYTF. The CDR3 DNA follows: TGCGCCAGCAGTCCCGGACAGTTCCTCGTAAACTATGGCTACACCTTC.

The chain links TRBV28 to TRBJ2-1, with 9 bases matching TRBD2. V lost 5 bases to trimming and J lost 0 bases; unmatched junction nucleotides: 8. The CDR3 totals 17 residues. Germline V gene lookup returns CDR1 MDHEN and CDR2 SYDVKM. Here the CDR3 reads CASSKGLAMSSYNEQFF. In nucleotides, the CDR3 is TGTGCCAGCAGTAAAGGACTAGCGATGAGCTCCTACAATGAGCAGTTCTTC.

In regard to this clonotype: A much larger clone sits a single nucleotide away, making a read error possible. The chain employs TRBV11-2 and TRBJ1-3; D remains unclear. Germline V lookup: CDR1 SGHAT, CDR2 FQNNGV. This CDR3 is built from 14 residues. CDR3 amino acids: CTSSLVLLGNTIYF. The CDR3 nucleotides read TGTACCAGCAGCTTAGTGTTGCTTGGAAACACCATATATTTT.

This clonotype was seen a handful of times. This chain uses TRBV3-1 with TRBJ1-2, with no clear D. The CDR3 consists of 14 residues. The germline CDR1 and CDR2 sequences are LGHDT and YNNKEL (reference sequence). V was shortened by 0 bases and J by 7 bases, with 12 bases between the two germline ends. DNA of the CDR3: TGTGCCAGCAGCCAAGATGCGATACCCCCTGGCTACACCTTC. Its protein is CASSQDAIPPGYTF.

The chain is built from TRBV5-1 and TRBJ1-1, with 9 bases matching TRBD1. The CDR3 runs 15 residues. With V trimmed by 4 bases and J by 4 bases, 8 bases remained unmatched. Germline V gene lookup returns CDR1 SGHRS and CDR2 YFSETQ. In DNA form, the CDR3 reads TGCGCCAGCAGCCACATGGACAGGGGAGGCACTGAAGCTTTCTTT. It encodes CASSHMDRGGTEAFF. The whole variable domain, remainder taken from reference TRBV5-1 and TRBJ1-1, is KAGVTQTPRYLIKTRGQQVTLSCSPISGHRSVSWYQQTPGQGLQFLFEYFSETQRNKGNFPGRFSGRQFSNSRSEMNVSTLELGDSALYLCASSHMDRGGTEAFFGQGTRLTVV.

The sample holds many counts of this clonotype. The gene calls are TRBV11-2 and TRBJ2-7; 7 bases are a match to TRBD2. The germline gives CDR1 SGHAT, CDR2 FQNNGV. The CDR3 spans 14 residues. J lost 6 bases, V lost 6 bases, and 11 bases had no gene match. The CDR3 protein is CASSYMGGEGEQYF. For the CDR3, the DNA is TGTGCCAGCAGTTACATGGGGGGGGAGGGCGAGCAGTACTTC.